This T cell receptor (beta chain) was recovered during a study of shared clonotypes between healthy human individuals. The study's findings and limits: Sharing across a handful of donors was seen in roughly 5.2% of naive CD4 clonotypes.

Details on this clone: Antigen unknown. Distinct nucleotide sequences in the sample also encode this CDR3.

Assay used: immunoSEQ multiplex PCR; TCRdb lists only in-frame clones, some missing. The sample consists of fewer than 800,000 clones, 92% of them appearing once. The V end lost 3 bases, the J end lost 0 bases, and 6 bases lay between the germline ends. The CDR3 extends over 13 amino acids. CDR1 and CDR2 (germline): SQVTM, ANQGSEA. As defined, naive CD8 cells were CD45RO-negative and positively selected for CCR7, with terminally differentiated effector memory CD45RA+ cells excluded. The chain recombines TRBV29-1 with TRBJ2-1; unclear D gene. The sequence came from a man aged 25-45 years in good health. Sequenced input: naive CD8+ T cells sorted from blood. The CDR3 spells CSVDESSYNEQFF. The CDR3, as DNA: TGCAGCGTTGACGAGAGCTCCTACAATGAGCAGTTCTTC.